These 19 T cell receptor beta chains were all obtained from the same sample, sequenced in a study of cytomegalovirus exposure and HLA in healthy donors. Repertoires were generated with immunoSEQ multiplex PCR, while TCRdb's copy carries only in-frame clones and drops some. Of some 180,000 clones listed, 86% are singletons. The sequencing sample was made of PBMCs. Receptor source: a man aged 30-40 years in good health and CMV-seropositive.

The rearrangement uses TRBV30 and TRBJ1-6; no definite D call. The V end was cut by 3 bases, the J end by 9 bases, with 9 bases between. The CDR3 totals 12 residues. The germline gives CDR1 GTSNPN, CDR2 SVGIG (reference sequence). The CDR3 region is CAWSPSPSPLHF. CDR3 in DNA: TGTGCCTGGAGCCCCAGCCCTTCACCCCTCCACTTT. Based on the CDR3 plus reference TRBV30 and TRBJ1-6, the full variable domain is SQTIHQWPATLVQPVGSPLSLECTVEGTSNPNLYWYRQAAGRGLQLLFYSVGIGQISSEVPQNLSASRPQDRQFILSSKKLLLSDSGFYLCAWSPSPSPLHFGNGTRLTVT.

In its sample, this clone was seen once. The V call is TRBV7-6, the J call TRBJ2-3; 12 bases match TRBD1. The CDR3 contains 16 residues. The V and J ends lost 6 bases and 2 bases, in that order; junction bases with no gene match: 6. The germline gives CDR1 SGHVS, CDR2 FNYEAQ. CDR3 bases: TGTGCCAGCAGTCTCCCGGGACAGGGGGCCACAGATACGCAGTATTTT. It codes for CASSLPGQGATDTQYF.

This clone was counted a few times. The chain joins TRBV28 to TRBJ1-2; D possibly corresponds to TRBD1 (5 bases). Germline-derived CDR1 and CDR2 are MDHEN and SYDVKM. CDR3 length equals 13 residues. Trimming removed 5 bases at V and 4 bases at J, with 11 bases between. The CDR3 coding sequence is TGTGCCAGCAGTGGGGGGGGTGGCTATGGCTACACCTTC. Protein sequence: CASSGGGGYGYTF.

The chain is built from TRBV10-3 and TRBJ2-7, with a weak D call TRBD1 (6 bases). This CDR3 region has 14 residues. Germline lookup yields CDR1 ENHRY and CDR2 SYGVKD. Trimming removed 10 bases from V and 3 bases from J, with 19 bases in between. CDR3 nucleotides: TGTGCCACGCAAACCAGGGACACCCGCTACGAGCAGTACTTC. Translating it yields CATQTRDTRYEQYF.

J is TRBJ2-7 and V is TRBV15; D remains unclear. The CDR3 loop spans 12 amino acids. The germline V and J ends were trimmed by 5 bases and 4 bases, with 9 bases remaining between them. The germline V gene encodes CDR1 LNHNV and CDR2 YYDKDF (reference sequence). CDR3 sequence reads: CATSHNGYEQYF. CDR3 nucleotides: TGTGCCACCAGCCACAATGGGTACGAGCAGTACTTC.

For this clone: The sample contains more than one DNA sequence encoding this CDR3. The chain has TRBV9 and TRBJ1-1; tentatively, D is TRBD1 (6 bases). The ends were cut back, 0 bases at V and 2 bases at J, with 11 bases in the middle. The CDR3 is made up of 15 amino acids. Germline CDR1 is SGDLS and CDR2 is YYNGEE. The CDR3 region has the DNA TGTGCCAGCAGCGTAGGAGGGGGTTCTAACACTGAAGCTTTCTTT. Translated, it gives CASSVGGGSNTEAFF. Looking up the rest from reference TRBV9 and TRBJ1-1 gives the full variable domain: DSGVTQTPKHLITATGQRVTLRCSPRSGDLSVYWYQQSLDQGLQFLIQYYNGEERAKGNILERFSAQQFPDLHSELNLSSLELGDSALYFCASSVGGGSNTEAFFGQGTRLTVV.

This chain joins TRBV10-1 and TRBJ1-3; D perhaps matches TRBD1 (6 bases). The CDR3 is made up of 17 amino acids. V shed 6 bases and J shed 2 bases, with 20 bases lying between them. Germline CDR1 is WNHNN and CDR2 is SYGVQD (reference sequence). In DNA form, the CDR3 reads TGCGCCAGCAGGAACAACGGGACACCTTCAACTGGAAACACCATATATTTT. It translates to CASRNNGTPSTGNTIYF.

The genes are TRBV18 and TRBJ2-7; D perhaps matches TRBD2 (6 bases). V was cut by 2 bases and J by 0 bases, with 14 bases left in between. The CDR3 has 16 residues. Germline loops: CDR1 KGHSH, CDR2 LQKENI. The CDR3 here is CASSPNSGRSSYEQYF. In nucleotides, the CDR3 is TGTGCCAGCTCACCAAATAGCGGCAGAAGCTCCTACGAGCAGTACTTC.

The chain employs TRBV5-5 and TRBJ2-7; D might be TRBD2 (5 bases). Germline assignment: CDR1 SGHKS and CDR2 YYEKEE (reference sequence). Trimming removed 0 bases from V and 4 bases from J, with 14 bases in between. CDR3 length: 15 residues. CDR3: CASSLDTGFGYEQYF. CDR3 DNA: TGTGCCAGCAGCTTGGATACGGGATTTGGTTACGAGCAGTACTTC.

This chain links TRBV30 with TRBJ1-5; 7 bases line up with TRBD1. CDR3 length equals 15 residues. Germline V gene lookup returns CDR1 GTSNPN and CDR2 SVGIG (reference sequence). Trimming took 4 bases from V and 5 from J; bases not matched to a gene: 11. CDR3 DNA: TGTGCCTGGACCCGGTCAGGGGGTTTCGATCAGCCCCAGCATTTT. Translation gives CAWTRSGGFDQPQHF.

The V gene is TRBV6-6, the J gene TRBJ1-5, with D uncertain. The germline gives CDR1 MNHNY, CDR2 SVGAGI (reference sequence). Between the trimmed V and J ends, which lost 6 bases and 4 bases, there was a span of 7 bases. This CDR3 is built from 12 residues. The CDR3 DNA reads TGTGCCAGCAGCCGGGAGAATCAGCCCCAGCATTTT. Protein: CASSRENQPQHF.

The chain links TRBV5-8 to TRBJ1-5; TRBD1 might be the D (6 bases). V was clipped by 3 bases and J by 5 bases, with 6 bases between them. Germline lookup yields CDR1 SGHTS and CDR2 YDEGEE. This CDR3 spans 12 amino acids. DNA of the CDR3: TGTGCCAGCAGCTACAGGGATCAGCCCCAGCATTTT. Amino acids: CASSYRDQPQHF.

The chain links TRBV4-1 to TRBJ2-2, with 7 bases that match TRBD1. V trimming: 1 base; J trimming: 0 bases; junction bases outside the gene matches: 2. The CDR3 totals 16 residues. The germline V gene has CDR1 MGHRA and CDR2 YSYEKL. The CDR3 spells CASSQADRANTGELFF. The CDR3 coding sequence is TGCGCCAGCAGCCAAGCCGACAGGGCGAACACCGGGGAGCTGTTTTTT.

The V gene is TRBV9, the J gene TRBJ1-5, with D hard to call. This CDR3 region has 14 residues. V lost 3 bases and J 4 bases, leaving 11 bases between the germline ends. The germline V gene encodes CDR1 SGDLS and CDR2 YYNGEE. This CDR3 is CASSAYDRNQPQHF. CDR3 sequence (DNA): TGTGCCAGCAGCGCCTACGATCGTAATCAGCCCCAGCATTTT.

V is TRBV10-3 and J is TRBJ2-3; 11 nucleotides match TRBD2. CDR1 ENHRY and CDR2 SYGVKD come from the germline V gene. The CDR3 loop spans 16 amino acids. Trimming took 3 bases from V and 3 from J; bases not matched to a gene: 5. In nucleotides, the CDR3 is TGTGCCATCAGTGACCCCTTAGCGGGAGGGACAGATACGCAGTATTTT. Protein: CAISDPLAGGTDTQYF.

V usage is TRBV4-1 and J usage is TRBJ2-7; the D gene is possibly TRBD2 (5 bases). The CDR3 extends over 14 amino acids. V was pared by 2 bases and J by 4 bases, with 12 bases between. Per germline, CDR1 MGHRA and CDR2 YSYEKL. The CDR3 DNA reads as TGCGCCAGCAGCCAACCCCGGCGGGTATACGAGCAGTACTTC. It is translated as CASSQPRRVYEQYF.

This chain joins TRBV9 and TRBJ2-1; the D call may be TRBD1 or TRBD2 (5 bases each). This CDR3 region has 16 residues. Per germline, CDR1 SGDLS and CDR2 YYNGEE. V gave up 1 base and J gave up 5 bases, with 16 bases separating them. CDR3 nucleotide sequence: TGTGCCAGCAGCGTAAGCCGGGACCTATCAGACAATGAGCAGTTCTTC. Its protein is CASSVSRDLSDNEQFF.

The chain is built from TRBV28 and TRBJ2-3, with 10 bases matching TRBD1. The CDR3 runs 15 residues. Per germline, CDR1 MDHEN and CDR2 SYDVKM. The trim removed 5 bases at V and 5 bases at J, leaving 7 bases unmatched. The CDR3 region is CASSHPDRGVDTQYF. Written as DNA, the CDR3 is TGTGCCAGCAGTCACCCGGACAGGGGGGTAGATACGCAGTATTTT.

The rearrangement links TRBV7-9 to TRBJ1-4; tentative D call: TRBD1 (6 bases). The germline CDR1 and CDR2 sequences are SEHNR and FQNEAQ (reference sequence). The CDR3 has 15 residues. Trimming stripped 5 bases from V and 8 bases from J, with 18 bases between. For the CDR3, the DNA is TGTGCCAGCAGCGAACCATCGGGACAACTCGAAAAACTGTTTTTT. It specifies CASSEPSGQLEKLFF.